Presented here are 20 T cell receptor beta chains from one specimen sequenced in a study of CD4+ T cells in melanoma. Sequenced by immunoSEQ multiplex PCR; TCRdb stores in-frame clones only, minus some. The table has some 110,000 clones, about 90% seen once; the top ten hold 3.3%. Material: peripheral blood. The receptors here all came from a human donor with melanoma.

The rearrangement uses TRBV7-2 and TRBJ1-2; no clear D. Germline loops: CDR1 SGHTA, CDR2 FQGNSA. V lost 2 bases to trimming and J lost 4 bases, with 5 bases between them. The length of the CDR3 is 12 residues. This chain's CDR3 is CASSLPVYGYTF. CDR3 DNA sequence: TGTGCCAGCAGCTTACCAGTCTATGGCTACACCTTC.

This chain links TRBV15 with TRBJ2-1; D is possibly TRBD2 (5 bases). CDR1 is LNHNV and CDR2 is YYDKDF in the germline V gene (reference sequence). This CDR3 region has 15 residues. V was shortened by 7 bases and J by 0 bases, with 13 bases between the two germline ends. The CDR3 nucleotides read TGTGCCACCATCAGCGGCCTTAGCTCCTACAATGAGCAGTTCTTC. Translating gives CATISGLSSYNEQFF.

The gene calls are TRBV5-4 and TRBJ2-2, with unresolved D. V lost 6 bases and J lost 4, with 16 bases in between. The germline CDR1 and CDR2 sequences are SGHNT and YYREEE (reference sequence). The CDR3 consists of 15 residues. In DNA, the CDR3 is TGTGCCAGCACCCCCGGCAGGTCTCGCACCGGGGAGCTGTTTTTT. Translation: CASTPGRSRTGELFF.

V is TRBV14 and J is TRBJ2-7; no definite D call. Germline V gene data show CDR1 as SGHDN and CDR2 as FVKESK. Trimming removed 2 bases from V and 3 bases from J, with 8 bases in between. This CDR3 region has 13 residues. CDR3 sequence (DNA): TGTGCCAGCAGCCAACAAGTCGACTACGAGCAGTACTTC. Translating gives CASSQQVDYEQYF.

V gene TRBV6-4 combines with J gene TRBJ2-3; 7 bases are a match to TRBD2. The germline CDR1 and CDR2 sequences are MRHNA and SNTAGT. Unmatched junction bases numbered 1, after V lost 3 bases and J lost 1 base. CDR3 length: 14 amino acids. The CDR3 protein is CASSELAGTDTQYF. CDR3 DNA: TGTGCCAGCAGTGAGCTAGCGGGCACAGATACGCAGTATTTT.

The J gene is TRBJ2-5, the V gene TRBV10-3, with TRBD1 matching over 11 bases. Trimming took 2 bases from V and 4 from J; bases not matched to a gene: 15. There are 19 residues in the CDR3. The germline V gene has CDR1 ENHRY and CDR2 SYGVKD. Here the CDR3 reads CAISETFLPGQGGGETQYF. The CDR3 nucleotides are TGTGCCATCAGTGAGACATTCCTCCCGGGACAGGGGGGAGGAGAGACCCAGTACTTC.

The chain employs TRBV27 and TRBJ1-3, with 9 bases identical to TRBD1. The V gene's germline CDR1 is MNHEY and CDR2 SMNVEV (reference sequence). V trimming: 6 bases; J trimming: 4 bases; junction bases outside the gene matches: 1. The CDR3 loop spans 13 amino acids. CDR3 DNA: TGTGCCAGCAGGGGACAGGGAGGAAACACCATATATTTT. It encodes CASRGQGGNTIYF.

CDR3 protein: CASSMWARDNEQFF. The CDR3 nucleotides are TGTGCCAGTAGTATGTGGGCGAGGGACAATGAGCAGTTCTTC. V is TRBV19 and J is TRBJ2-1, with D possibly matching TRBD2 (5 bases). The CDR3 covers 14 residues. CDR1 is LNHDA, CDR2 SQIVND, per germline (reference sequence). The V end was cut by 3 bases, the J end by 5 bases, with 11 bases between.

This chain uses TRBV2 with TRBJ2-7; TRBD2 matches at 9 bases. CDR3 length equals 14 residues. Per germline, CDR1 SNHLY and CDR2 FYNNEI. V shed 7 bases and J 0 bases; nucleotides not matched to a gene: 4. The CDR3 nucleotides are TGTGCCAGCATGCAGCGGGAGGCCTCCTACGAGCAGTACTTC. Its protein product is CASMQREASYEQYF.

CDR3 loop: CASTPTENTEAFF. The CDR3 DNA follows: TGTGCCAGCACACCGACAGAAAACACTGAAGCTTTCTTT. V is TRBV7-9 and J is TRBJ1-1, with TRBD1 as a possible D gene (5 bases). The length of the CDR3 is 13 residues. Germline V gives CDR1 SEHNR, CDR2 FQNEAQ (reference sequence). V was pared by 7 bases and J by 2 bases, with 11 bases between.

The chain uses TRBV4-2 and TRBJ1-5, with D hard to call. Trimming took 0 bases from V and 5 from J, leaving 11 bases between them. Germline CDR1 and CDR2: LGHNA and YNFKEQ. This CDR3 has 15 amino acids. The CDR3 DNA sequence: TGTGCCAGCAGCCAAGATCAAGAGGGTCATCAGCCCCAGCATTTT. As protein: CASSQDQEGHQPQHF.

V is TRBV30 and J is TRBJ1-1, with D tentatively TRBD1 (5 bases). This CDR3 comprises 13 residues. Germline V gene sequence: CDR1 GTSNPN, CDR2 SVGIG (reference sequence). The V and J ends lost 0 bases and 4 bases respectively, with 9 bases between them. CDR3 sequence reads: CAWSVGGFTEAFF. In nucleotides, the CDR3 is TGTGCCTGGAGTGTTGGGGGGTTCACTGAAGCTTTCTTT.

CDR3 sequence reads: CASSHGRGRLQFF. DNA for the CDR3: TGCGCCAGCAGCCACGGCAGGGGGCGTTTGCAGTTCTTC. The gene calls are TRBV4-3 and TRBJ2-1; 8 positions match TRBD1. Trimming at V came to 3 bases and at J to 12 bases, leaving 7 bases not matched to a gene. The CDR3 sequence is 13 residues long. Germline assignment: CDR1 LGHNA and CDR2 YSLEER.

The V call is TRBV5-1, the J call TRBJ2-7; D is possibly TRBD1 (6 bases). V was clipped by 2 bases and J by 1 base, with 10 bases between them. The germline V gene has CDR1 SGHRS and CDR2 YFSETQ. This CDR3 is 14 amino acids long. CDR3 DNA: TGCGCCAGCAGCTTAGAAGGGGGTTCCTACGAGCAGTACTTC. Encoded protein: CASSLEGGSYEQYF.

This clone appeared once. The DNA for the CDR3 is TGCAGCGCTGCAGGGTCCGGGGAGCTGTTTTTT. This sequence encodes CSAAGSGELFF. J is TRBJ2-2 and V is TRBV29-1; D is possibly TRBD1 (5 bases). Trimming pared 7 bases from V and 6 bases from J, leaving 9 bases between. The CDR3 runs to 11 residues. Per germline, CDR1 SQVTM and CDR2 ANQGSEA.

The chain links TRBV10-3 to TRBJ1-4, with D unclear. V was pared by 3 bases and J by 2 bases, with 7 bases between. This CDR3 comprises 14 residues. The germline V gene encodes CDR1 ENHRY and CDR2 SYGVKD. CDR3 loop: CAISDRPTNEKLFF. In nucleotides, the CDR3 is TGTGCCATCAGTGACCGCCCGACTAATGAAAAACTGTTTTTT.

J is TRBJ2-1 and V is TRBV7-3; the match to TRBD1 covers 9 bases. Germline V gives CDR1 SGHTA, CDR2 FQGTGA. The V segment lost 1 base and the J segment 9 bases; nucleotides outside the gene matches: 7. This CDR3 region has 15 residues. Here the CDR3 reads CASSLMGQGHGEQFF. In nucleotides, the CDR3 is TGTGCCAGCAGCTTAATGGGACAGGGTCACGGTGAGCAGTTCTTC.

This chain links TRBV12-5 with TRBJ2-5; 8 bases match TRBD2. This CDR3 comprises 15 residues. V trimming: 6 bases; J trimming: 1 base; junction bases outside the gene matches: 7. The germline V gene has CDR1 LGHNT and CDR2 FRNRAP. The CDR3 region has the DNA TGTGCTAGTGGGCCGTCCGCGGGGGGCCAAGAGACCCAGTACTTC. It translates to CASGPSAGGQETQYF.

The chain combines TRBV27 with TRBJ1-6; D is unresolved. The V gene lost 8 bases and the J gene lost 4 bases, with 12 bases spanning the gap. The CDR3 loop spans 14 amino acids. The germline V gene has CDR1 MNHEY and CDR2 SMNVEV (reference sequence). CDR3 nucleotide sequence: TGTGCCAGCGGTAGGAGTTCATATAATTCACCCCTCCACTTT. Translated: CASGRSSYNSPLHF.

The rearrangement joins TRBV5-6 to TRBJ1-1; D not resolved. Per the germline V gene, CDR1 is SGHDT and CDR2 is YYEEEE. The germline V and J ends were trimmed by 2 bases and 5 bases, with 7 bases remaining between them. The CDR3 contains 12 residues. CDR3 residues: CASSLGITEAFF. The CDR3, as DNA: TGTGCCAGCAGCTTAGGAATTACTGAAGCTTTCTTT.